The rows below give T cell receptor beta chains drawn from one sample of a study of CXCR3-negative and CXCR3-positive naive CD8 T cells. TCRdb re-called the 5' RACE reads and catalogs CDR3 proteins one per entry, DNA excluded. The sample yields around 63,000 distinct CDR3 sequences, of which the top ten take up about 4.9%. What was sequenced was naive CXCR3+ CD8+ T cells from blood. These receptors came from a human donor in good health. Some clones in this sample may be carry-over from other donors' samples. The CDR3 runs from the conserved cysteine through the conserved F or W. Clone size is given for some rows only: seen once, a few or many times, or a class if the clone is expanded.

V gene	CDR3 length	clone size	J gene	CDR3 protein
TRBV28	16	.	TRBJ2-1	CASSPPITGVSDEQFF
TRBV2	19	.	TRBJ1-5	CASRVSTGGSSLSNQPQHF
TRBV2	17	.	TRBJ2-2	CASSDRTGDLDAGELFF
TRBV7-3	14	medium-sized	TRBJ2-7	CASSLTGSLDEQYF
TRBV9	15	.	TRBJ2-1	CASSPQDGGYNEQFF
TRBV15	20	.	TRBJ1-1	CATSRAKLGGYREWNTEAFF
TRBV29-1	12	medium-sized	TRBJ1-1	CSVQGGETEAFF
TRBV20-1	14	.	TRBJ1-5	CSAPNLRTDQPQHF
TRBV4-3	16	.	TRBJ2-3	CASSNQRDVGTDTQYF
TRBV29-1	12	.	TRBJ2-1	CSVEDQLNEQFF
TRBV6-5	14	.	TRBJ1-6	CASSYEESNSPLHF
TRBV6-5	15	.	TRBJ2-3	CASSYDGQGTDTQYF
TRBV29-1	13	.	TRBJ2-3	CSVGSGSFDTQYF
TRBV5-6	15	.	TRBJ2-5	CASSLAGDLGETQYF
TRBV6-4	16	.	TRBJ2-3	CASSDGLAGNTDTQYF
TRBV21-1	17	.	TRBJ1-4	CASRDGTEFVTNEKLFF
TRBV4-3	15	.	TRBJ2-7	CASSQGAGSSYEQYF
TRBV7-2	15	.	TRBJ1-1	CASSLLGGSNTEAFF
TRBV6-5	14	.	TRBJ2-3	CASRGQGGADTQYF
TRBV11-3	13	.	TRBJ2-7	CASGSRTSYEQYF
TRBV3-1	14	.	TRBJ2-1	CASSQWGQDNEQFF
TRBV29-1	14	.	TRBJ2-5	CSVDLQDSQETQYF
TRBV7-3	14	.	TRBJ2-7	CASSLIGGSYEQYF
TRBV5-1	15	.	TRBJ2-1	CASSVGTGIYNEQFF
TRBV5-1	15	.	TRBJ2-5	CASSLVPGAQETQYF
TRBV6-5	13	.	TRBJ1-2	CASSYSPGQGYTF
TRBV7-9	15	.	TRBJ1-2	CASSLAGTGTYGYTF
TRBV4-1	12	.	TRBJ2-2	CASSWNTGELFF
TRBV5-1	13	.	TRBJ2-1	CASSSGTGHEQFF
TRBV9	12	.	TRBJ1-1	CASSGRATQAFF
TRBV27	14	.	TRBJ2-5	CASSLISRGETQYF
TRBV2	14	.	TRBJ1-2	CASSEMLGGNGYTF
TRBV6-5	15	.	TRBJ2-7	CASSYTDGGSYEQYF
TRBV6-2/TRBV6-3	14	.	TRBJ2-7	CASSLDGVSYEQYF
TRBV20-1	14	.	TRBJ2-1	CSPEGGESYNEQFF
TRBV15	15	.	TRBJ1-2	CATSREAGPAYGYTF
TRBV7-9	12	.	TRBJ2-1	CASSLGGEWQFF
TRBV6-6	15	.	TRBJ2-7	CASSYSGTGDYEQYF
TRBV20-1	14	.	TRBJ2-2	CSAQRGRENGELFF
TRBV5-1	16	.	TRBJ2-1	CASSLVADGSYNEQFF
TRBV7-8	19	.	TRBJ2-5	CASSNGLAGGMLKAETQYF
TRBV12-3/TRBV12-4	15	.	TRBJ2-7	CASSLAGGKSYEQYF
TRBV12-3/TRBV12-4	15	.	TRBJ2-7	CASSLLTGPPYEQYF
TRBV9	15	.	TRBJ2-7	CASSVGSIGAYEQYF
TRBV5-6	15	.	TRBJ2-2	CASSFFSPNTGELFF
TRBV4-3	14	.	TRBJ1-2	CASSGRGTLSGYTF
TRBV7-9	12	.	TRBJ2-7	CASAVSAYEQYF
TRBV7-6	15	medium-sized	TRBJ2-1	CASSLAGGFYNEQFF
TRBV12-3/TRBV12-4	13	.	TRBJ2-3	CASWDRGADTQYF
TRBV6-2/TRBV6-3	11	.	TRBJ2-5	CASSLQETQYF
TRBV7-3	16	.	TRBJ2-3	CASSLSGGLGTDTQYF
TRBV29-1	13	.	TRBJ2-7	CSAWTGGVNEQYF
TRBV2	16	.	TRBJ2-2	CASCEVCLAGTGELFF
TRBV29-1	12	.	TRBJ2-7	CSARTDHYEQYF
TRBV7-9	16	.	TRBJ2-1	CASSLVGTVLSNEQFF
TRBV20-1	11	.	TRBJ1-3	CSARKSDTIYF
TRBV4-3	16	.	TRBJ1-2	CASSHRTTGDEDGYTF